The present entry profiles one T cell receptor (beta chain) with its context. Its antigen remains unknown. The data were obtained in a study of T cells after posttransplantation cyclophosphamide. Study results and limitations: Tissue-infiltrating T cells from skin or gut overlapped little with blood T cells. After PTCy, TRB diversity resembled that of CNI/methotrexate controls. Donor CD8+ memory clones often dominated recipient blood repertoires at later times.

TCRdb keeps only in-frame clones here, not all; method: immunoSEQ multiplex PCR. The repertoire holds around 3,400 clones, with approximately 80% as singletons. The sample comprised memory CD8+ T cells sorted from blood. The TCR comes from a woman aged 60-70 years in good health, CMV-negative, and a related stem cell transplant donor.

CDR3 nucleotides: TGTGCCAGCCCCAACCGGGACAGGCCTACCTACGAGCAGTACGTC. Its translation is CASPNRDRPTYEQYV. The chain uses TRBV6-1 and TRBJ2-7; TRBD1 agrees at 8 bases. The CDR3 runs to 15 residues. The trim removed 8 bases at V and 2 bases at J, leaving 11 bases unmatched. Germline CDR1 and CDR2: MNHNS and SASEGT.